A selection of T cell receptor beta chains follows, all from one sample in a study of molecular identifiers for immune sequencing clone quantification. TCRdb re-analysed the PCR reads in MiXCR, keeping a single row per CDR3 protein. The table has around 460,000 distinct CDR3 sequences, about 21% seen once. Sequencing was performed on naive CD8+ T cells from blood, with Jurkat cell RNA spiked in. Receptor source: a human donor in good health. Some libraries in this study had Jurkat cell RNA spiked in. CDR3s include the opening cysteine and the closing phenylalanine or tryptophan. Each record gives: J gene, clone size, V gene, D gene, CDR3 DNA, CDR3 protein. D genes are given only for firm matches. Clone size is not always given. Where it is, it says once, few, many or a class for expanded clones.

J: TRBJ2-7
size: -
V: TRBV4-2
D: -
DNA: TGTGCCAGCGGGATAGAGCACCTTAGGGGCTACGAGCAGTACTTC
CDR3: CASGIEHLRGYEQYF

J: TRBJ1-1
size: -
V: TRBV18
D: -
DNA: TGTGCCAGCTCACCACCGTTCGTGGAGAACACTGAAGCTTTCTTT
CDR3: CASSPPFVENTEAFF

J: TRBJ2-6
size: -
V: TRBV27
D: -
DNA: TGTGCCAGCAGTCCCACTGAGGTCAGGGGAGTGGGGGGGGCCAACGTCCTGACTTTC
CDR3: CASSPTEVRGVGGANVLTF

J: TRBJ2-7
size: -
V: TRBV4-3
D: -
DNA: TGCGCCAGCAGCCAAGGCGGAAGGGGTCGGGTTTACGAGCAGTACTTC
CDR3: CASSQGGRGRVYEQYF

J: TRBJ2-3
size: many
V: TRBV6-2/TRBV6-3
D: -
DNA: TGTGCCAGCGAAGCGGAGGGCCAGGTAGATACGCAGTATTTT
CDR3: CASEAEGQVDTQYF

J: TRBJ1-1
size: -
V: TRBV10-1
D: -
DNA: TGCGCCAGCAGTGAGAGTCCCTCTAAGCCCATGAACACTGAAGCTTTCTTT
CDR3: CASSESPSKPMNTEAFF

J: TRBJ1-1
size: -
V: TRBV19
D: -
DNA: TGTGCCAGTAGGAGAGTATGGGACACCAAGAACACTGAAGCTTTCTTT
CDR3: CASRRVWDTKNTEAFF

J: TRBJ2-7
size: many
V: TRBV25-1
D: -
DNA: TGTGCCAGCAGTCATTCTCCCTACGAGCAGTACTTC
CDR3: CASSHSPYEQYF

J: TRBJ2-7
size: -
V: TRBV20-1
D: -
DNA: TGCAGCGCTAGAGGTCGGGAACAGACCTACGAGCAGTACTTC
CDR3: CSARGREQTYEQYF

J: TRBJ1-5
size: -
V: TRBV4-3
D: -
DNA: TGCGCCAGCAGCCAAGTCGACATCAACAATCAGCCCCAGCATTTT
CDR3: CASSQVDINNQPQHF